Below are 32 T cell receptor beta chains sequenced from a single sample in a study of OX40 agonist ivuxolimab in advanced cancers. TCRdb keeps only in-frame clones here, not all; method: immunoSEQ multiplex PCR. The data hold some 15,000 clones, with 91% observed a single time. The source material was CD4+ or CD8+ T cells sorted from blood, sampled in a trial of the OX40 agonist ivuxolimab. These receptors were collected from an adult with an advanced solid tumor such as melanoma, head and neck, liver or kidney cancer.

This clone appeared a single time. This chain connects TRBV5-4 to TRBJ2-3; D tentatively fits TRBD1 or TRBD2 (5 bases each). This CDR3 contains 12 residues. V was trimmed by 7 bases and J by 6 bases, leaving 12 bases between them. Germline-derived CDR1 and CDR2 are SGHNT and YYREEE (reference sequence). The CDR3 nucleotides read TGTGCCAGCCAGGAGTGGGGGGATACGCAGTATTTT. Protein sequence: CASQEWGDTQYF.

The chain combines TRBV28 with TRBJ2-1; the D gene is possibly TRBD2 (5 bases). Germline assignment: CDR1 MDHEN and CDR2 SYDVKM. The CDR3 length is 16 residues. The V gene lost 4 bases and the J gene lost 6 bases, with 19 bases spanning the gap. CDR3 bases: TGTGCCAGCAGTTCTTGGGTAACGCTAGCCTCCAATGAGCAGTTCTTC. Its translation is CASSSWVTLASNEQFF.

The chain is built from TRBV18 and TRBJ1-2; D is perhaps TRBD1 (5 bases). Germline loops: CDR1 KGHSH, CDR2 LQKENI. The CDR3 is made up of 13 amino acids. Trimming cost V 3 bases and J 6 bases, with 11 bases left between them. The CDR3 DNA reads TGTGCCAGCTCACCTGACAGAATGAATGGCTACACCTTC. Translation gives CASSPDRMNGYTF.

In regard to this clone: A read error may account for a junction end that differs from germline. The chain links TRBV7-7 to TRBJ2-5; 7 nucleotides line up with TRBD2. This CDR3 has 16 residues. In germline, CDR1 is SSHAT, CDR2 FNYEAQ (reference sequence). CDR3 protein: CASSFLPAGTQETQYF. The CDR3 DNA reads TGTGCTAGCAGCTTTCTTCCAGCGGGAACTCAAGAGACCCAGTACTTC.

The chain has TRBV27 and TRBJ2-3; no clear D. Germline CDR1 is MNHEY and CDR2 is SMNVEV (reference sequence). The CDR3 runs to 15 residues. Trimming took off 6 bases at V and 2 bases at J, with 15 bases between the two ends. CDR3 protein: CASSRPYANTDTQYF. CDR3 sequence (DNA): TGTGCCAGCAGCCGCCCCTACGCAAACACAGATACGCAGTATTTT.

The chain recombines TRBV10-3 with TRBJ2-1, with TRBD2 matching 10 bases. The germline CDR1 and CDR2 sequences are ENHRY and SYGVKD. The V and J ends lost 7 bases and 6 bases, in that order; junction bases with no gene match: 18. The CDR3 is 18 amino acids. The CDR3: CAITTGTSALGRSNEQFF. The DNA of the CDR3 is TGTGCCATCACCACCGGGACTAGCGCCCTCGGGAGAAGCAATGAGCAGTTCTTC.

The V gene is TRBV7-8, the J gene TRBJ2-3; weak D call: TRBD1 (6 bases). The germline CDR1 and CDR2 sequences are SGHVS and FQNEAQ. The CDR3 consists of 16 residues. Trimming pared 2 bases from V and 4 bases from J, leaving 16 bases between. In nucleotides, the CDR3 is TGTGCCAGCAGCTTACTCTTGCCAGGGGCAGCAGATACGCAGTATTTT. It codes for CASSLLLPGAADTQYF.

The chain has TRBV11-2 and TRBJ1-1; D may be TRBD1 (5 bases). V was clipped by 1 base and J by 3 bases, with 12 bases between them. The CDR3 is made up of 15 amino acids. Germline V gene lookup returns CDR1 SGHAT and CDR2 FQNNGV. CDR3 sequence: CASSLGPWGDTEAFF. CDR3 DNA sequence: TGTGCCAGCAGCTTAGGACCCTGGGGGGACACTGAAGCTTTCTTT.

V is TRBV2 and J is TRBJ2-1; 8 nucleotides agree with TRBD2. CDR1 and CDR2 from the germline V gene are SNHLY and FYNNEI. Losses at the gene ends were 7 bases for V and 3 bases for J; bases not matched to a gene: 8. This CDR3 has 15 amino acids. The CDR3 nucleotides read TGTGCCAGCATCCGAGCGGGAGAACTCTACAATGAGCAGTTCTTC. Its translation is CASIRAGELYNEQFF.

V is TRBV5-5 and J is TRBJ2-4; weak D call: TRBD1 (6 bases). V lost 4 bases and J lost 3, with 14 bases in between. This CDR3 region has 15 residues. Germline-derived CDR1 and CDR2 are SGHKS and YYEKEE (reference sequence). In DNA form, the CDR3 reads TGTGCCAGCAGCGCAGGGGTTTCTGGCAAAAACATTCAGTACTTC. It translates to CASSAGVSGKNIQYF.

The gene calls are TRBV25-1 and TRBJ2-7; tentative D call: TRBD1 (7 bases). Trimming took off 6 bases at V and 7 bases at J, with 16 bases between the two ends. The CDR3 has 13 amino acids. In germline, CDR1 is MGHDK, CDR2 SYGVNS. Written as DNA, the CDR3 is TGTGCCAGCAGCAGGGGGGTGATTCAAGAGCAGTACTTC. Protein product: CASSRGVIQEQYF.

The rearrangement links TRBV27 to TRBJ2-3; 9 bases align to TRBD1. The V and J ends lost 6 bases and 0 bases, in that order; junction bases with no gene match: 1. CDR1 is MNHEY and CDR2 is SMNVEV in the germline V gene (reference sequence). This CDR3 region has 14 residues. CDR3 residues: CASRGQGSTDTQYF. DNA for the CDR3: TGTGCCAGCAGAGGACAGGGGAGCACAGATACGCAGTATTTT.

The chain employs TRBV19 and TRBJ1-2; D gene ambiguous. The CDR3 covers 15 residues. The germline CDR1 and CDR2 sequences are LNHDA and SQIVND (reference sequence). Trimming took off 1 base at V and 2 bases at J, with 11 bases between the two ends. In DNA, the CDR3 is TGTGCCAGTAGTATAGGCTACGGCAGCAACTATGGCTACACCTTC. Protein sequence: CASSIGYGSNYGYTF. Looking up the rest from reference TRBV19 and TRBJ1-2 gives the full variable domain: DGGITQSPKYLFRKEGQNVTLSCEQNLNHDAMYWYRQDPGQGLRLIYYSQIVNDFQKGDIAEGYSVSREKKESFPLTVTSAQKNPTAFYLCASSIGYGSNYGYTFGSGTRLTVV.

V is TRBV18 and J is TRBJ1-2, with 7 bases identical to TRBD1. V was clipped by 3 bases and J by 3 bases; unmatched bases: 7. Germline V CDR1 and CDR2: KGHSH, LQKENI. The CDR3 sequence is 15 residues long. In DNA, the CDR3 is TGTGCCAGCTCACCGTCCTCCGGGACAGACTATGGCTACACCTTC. Amino acid sequence: CASSPSSGTDYGYTF. The whole variable domain, remainder taken from reference TRBV18 and TRBJ1-2, is NAGVMQNPRHLVRRRGQEARLRCSPMKGHSHVYWYRQLPEEGLKFMVYLQKENIIDESGMPKERFSAEFPKEGPSILRIQQVVRGDSAAYFCASSPSSGTDYGYTFGSGTRLTVV.

J is TRBJ2-5 and V is TRBV7-9, with D unclear. This CDR3 has 11 residues. Germline V gives CDR1 SEHNR, CDR2 FQNEAQ (reference sequence). Trimming stripped 3 bases from V and 5 bases from J, with 4 bases between. CDR3 in DNA: TGTGCCAGCAGCTTGCAGGAGACCCAGTACTTC. It translates to CASSLQETQYF. The whole variable domain, filled in from reference TRBV7-9 and TRBJ2-5, reads DTGVSQNPRHKITKRGQNVTFRCDPISEHNRLYWYRQTLGQGPEFLTYFQNEAQLEKSRLLSDRFSAERPKGSFSTLEIQRTEQGDSAMYLCASSLQETQYFGPGTRLLVL.

The rearrangement uses TRBV5-8 and TRBJ2-1, with D unclear. Per the germline V gene, CDR1 is SGHTS and CDR2 is YDEGEE. This CDR3 region has 11 residues. Trimming removed 7 bases from V and 5 bases from J, with 7 bases in between. CDR3 sequence (DNA): TGTGCCAGCCCCCCGAACAATGAGCAGTTCTTC. Its protein product is CASPPNNEQFF.

In this sample, this clone turned up once. The chain joins TRBV15 to TRBJ2-7; 11 bases line up with TRBD2. CDR1 is LNHNV and CDR2 is YYDKDF in the germline V gene (reference sequence). The CDR3 is 15 amino acids. V was clipped by 5 bases and J by 2 bases; unmatched bases: 5. The DNA for the CDR3 is TGTGCCACCAGCGCACTAGCGGGAGAAGCCTACGAGCAGTACTTC. Its translation: CATSALAGEAYEQYF.

By share, this clone counts as large. J is TRBJ2-7 and V is TRBV19, with D maybe TRBD2 (6 bases). V was cut by 6 bases and J by 3 bases, with 18 bases left in between. This CDR3 spans 15 amino acids. Germline CDR1 LNHDA, CDR2 SQIVND (reference sequence). The CDR3 DNA reads as TGTGCCAGTAGCTTTTCGACCCTGGGGGGCTACGAGCAGTACTTC. The encoded protein is CASSFSTLGGYEQYF. Combining the CDR3 with reference TRBV19 and TRBJ2-7 gives the whole variable domain DGGITQSPKYLFRKEGQNVTLSCEQNLNHDAMYWYRQDPGQGLRLIYYSQIVNDFQKGDIAEGYSVSREKKESFPLTVTSAQKNPTAFYLCASSFSTLGGYEQYFGPGTRLTVT.

This chain joins TRBV28 and TRBJ2-3; maybe TRBD1 (6 bases). Germline V gene lookup returns CDR1 MDHEN and CDR2 SYDVKM. Deletions cut 3 bases from V and 0 bases from J, with 10 bases between. This CDR3 comprises 15 residues. The CDR3 spells CASSLAGDSTDTQYF. The CDR3 nucleotides read TGTGCCAGCAGTTTGGCAGGGGATAGCACAGATACGCAGTATTTT. The complete variable domain, with remaining parts taken from reference TRBV28 and TRBJ2-3, reads DVKVTQSSRYLVKRTGEKVFLECVQDMDHENMFWYRQDPGLGLRLIYFSYDVKMKEKGDIPEGYSVSREKKERFSLILESASTNQTSMYLCASSLAGDSTDTQYFGPGTRLTVL.

The V gene is TRBV27, the J gene TRBJ2-7; D is perhaps TRBD1 (5 bases). V was clipped by 8 bases and J by 2 bases, with 13 bases between them. The CDR3 spans 13 residues. CDR1 is MNHEY and CDR2 is SMNVEV in the germline V gene (reference sequence). The CDR3 protein is CASHPEQAYEQYF. Written as DNA, the CDR3 is TGTGCCAGCCACCCGGAACAGGCCTACGAGCAGTACTTC.

This clone occurred once. The rearrangement uses TRBV6-1 and TRBJ2-1; 7 positions match TRBD1. Losses at the gene ends were 6 bases for V and 1 base for J; bases not matched to a gene: 3. The germline V gene encodes CDR1 MNHNS and CDR2 SASEGT. The CDR3 has 14 residues. CDR3 amino acids: CASSETGSYNEQFF. The CDR3 bases are TGTGCCAGCAGCGAGACAGGGTCCTACAATGAGCAGTTCTTC.

The V and J genes are TRBV27 and TRBJ2-2; no clear D gene. From germline, CDR1 is MNHEY and CDR2 SMNVEV (reference sequence). This CDR3 is built from 11 residues. Trimming shortened V by 1 base and J by 7 bases, and 1 base separated the two germline ends. Written as DNA, the CDR3 is TGTGCCAGCAGTTTATTCGGGGAGCTGTTTTTT. Residues: CASSLFGELFF.

The V and J genes are TRBV7-9 and TRBJ2-1; TRBD2 aligns across 7 bases. Germline trimming cut 4 bases from V and 4 bases from J; bases unmatched to any gene: 7. The CDR3 is 15 residues long. Germline loops: CDR1 SEHNR, CDR2 FQNEAQ (reference sequence). The CDR3 is CASSSQRDLYNEQFF. The CDR3 bases are TGTGCCAGCAGCTCCCAGCGGGACCTATACAATGAGCAGTTCTTC.

This clone is a singleton in its sample. V usage is TRBV5-1 and J usage is TRBJ2-3; the D gene is possibly TRBD1 (5 bases). The V end lost 2 bases, the J end lost 2 bases, and 9 bases lay between the germline ends. CDR3 length: 14 amino acids. Germline loops: CDR1 SGHRS, CDR2 YFSETQ. The CDR3 sequence: CASSFRTNTDTQYF. CDR3 in DNA: TGCGCCAGCAGCTTCCGGACAAACACAGATACGCAGTATTTT.

This chain connects TRBV5-5 to TRBJ2-1, with 7 bases matching TRBD2. In germline, CDR1 is SGHKS, CDR2 YYEKEE (reference sequence). CDR3 length equals 18 residues. J lost 0 bases, V lost 4 bases, and 13 bases had no gene match. CDR3 in amino acids: CASSLAPLAGLSYNEQFF. The CDR3 DNA reads TGTGCCAGCAGCCTGGCGCCCTTAGCGGGTCTCTCCTACAATGAGCAGTTCTTC.

V gene TRBV27 combines with J gene TRBJ2-1, with TRBD2 identical over 11 bases. Germline assignment: CDR1 MNHEY and CDR2 SMNVEV (reference sequence). The CDR3 runs 20 residues. V shed 5 bases, J shed 0 bases, and the junction held 15 bases outside the gene matches. The CDR3 nucleotides read TGTGCCAGCAGTCTCATCGCCGGGACTAGCGGTTCTCGCTCCTACAATGAGCAGTTCTTC. Its translation: CASSLIAGTSGSRSYNEQFF.

The chain couples TRBV21-1 to TRBJ1-5; the D segment call TRBD1 is taken from the table without a DNA check. TRBV21-1 constitutes a pseudogene. The CDR3 covers 15 residues. CDR3 in amino acids: CASSKDRGVHQPQHF. The CDR3 nucleotides read TGTGCCAGCAGCAAAGACAGGGGTGTGCATCAGCCCCAGCATTTT.

This chain joins TRBV6-5 and TRBJ2-7, with D hard to call. Germline values: CDR1 MNHEY, CDR2 SVGAGI. V dropped 3 bases and J dropped 0 bases, with 9 bases sitting between them. The CDR3 is 14 residues long. This chain's CDR3 is CASSYRENSYEQYF. The CDR3 nucleotides are TGTGCCAGCAGTTATCGTGAGAACTCCTACGAGCAGTACTTC.

This chain links TRBV11-2 with TRBJ2-7; D is unresolved. V dropped 5 bases and J dropped 5 bases, with 16 bases sitting between them. The CDR3 extends over 14 amino acids. Per the germline V gene, CDR1 is SGHAT and CDR2 is FQNNGV. CDR3 protein: CASSHVGPADEQYF. The CDR3 DNA follows: TGTGCCAGCAGCCACGTAGGCCCTGCCGACGAGCAGTACTTC.

This clone was counted once. This chain connects TRBV7-9 to TRBJ1-2; D unclear. Germline CDR1 and CDR2: SEHNR and FQNEAQ (reference sequence). Deletions cut 1 base from V and 0 bases from J, with 3 bases between. The CDR3 has 13 amino acids. The CDR3 nucleotides read TGTGCCAGCAGCTTAGAAACTAACTATGGCTACACCTTC. Protein: CASSLETNYGYTF.

This clone showed up just once. This sequence joins TRBV9 and TRBJ1-3; the D is unclear. Trimming removed 0 bases from V and 0 bases from J, with 22 bases in between. The CDR3 runs to 20 residues. The germline CDR1 and CDR2 sequences are SGDLS and YYNGEE. The CDR3 coding sequence is TGTGCCAGCAGCGTAGCTATAGACATCTTCGAAGACGTCTCTGGAAACACCATATATTTT. This translates into CASSVAIDIFEDVSGNTIYF.

The chain has TRBV6-1 and TRBJ1-6, with a weak D call TRBD1 (6 bases). Germline V gene sequence: CDR1 MNHNS, CDR2 SASEGT. The CDR3 runs 19 residues. The germline V and J ends were trimmed by 2 bases and 7 bases, with 24 bases remaining between them. CDR3 in amino acids: CASSEFNSLKLQGNSPLHF. CDR3 coding DNA: TGTGCCAGCAGTGAATTTAACTCGTTGAAACTCCAGGGGAATTCACCCCTCCACTTT.